Below, one T cell receptor beta chain is given with its context. The germline gene is not matched at one end of the junction; a read error may be the cause. The sample comes from a study of blood T cell repertoires in COVID-19. This table comes from immunoSEQ multiplex PCR, and its TCRdb copy is limited to in-frame clones, with some not included. The data hold a few hundred thousand clones, with 75% to 85% observed a single time. CDR1 SGHAT and CDR2 FQNNGV come from the germline V gene. This CDR3 has 15 residues. The sample comprised peripheral blood. The clonotype originates from a woman aged 40 to 50 who had recovered from COVID-19. The rearrangement links TRBV11-2 to TRBJ2-1; no firm D call. CDR3 sequence: CASSLEISSYNEQFF. CDR3 sequence (DNA): TGTGCCAGCAGCCTAGAGATTAGCTCCTACAATGAGCAGTTCTTC.